This is a list of T cell receptor beta chains from one sample in a study of T cell repertoires in cytomegalovirus infection. These receptors are not linked to any known antigen. TCRdb re-analysed the reads in MiXCR, keeping a single row per CDR3 protein. The profile shows about 900,000 distinct CDR3 sequences, approximately 31% of them singletons. The source was cultured CD8+ T cells from PBMCs, collected from culture after CMV antigen stimulation. These receptors came from a human donor in good health (CMV status not recorded). Some clones in this sample may be carry-over from other donors' samples. The CDR3 runs from the conserved cysteine through the conserved F or W. D genes are given only for firm matches. The size entry is marked missing in some rows and otherwise reads once, few, many or a size class.

>.|TRBJ2-1|.|TRBV29-1
CSVSGSERFF
TGCAGCGTGTCCGGTAGCGAGAGGTTCTTC
>many|TRBJ1-2|.|TRBV27
CASRGGRDYGYTF
TGTGCCAGCCGAGGGGGGAGAGACTATGGCTACACCTTC
>.|TRBJ2-1|TRBD2|TRBV7-6
CASSLGVSGDNEQFF
TGTGCCAGCAGCTTAGGTGTAAGCGGGGACAATGAGCAGTTCTTC
>.|TRBJ2-3|.|TRBV14
CASSQSSAQYF
TGTGCCAGCAGCCAAAGCTCCGCGCAGTATTTT
>.|TRBJ1-1|.|TRBV10-3
CASDGGGEAFF
TGTGCCAGCGATGGGGGTGGTGAAGCTTTCTTT
>few|TRBJ1-5|.|TRBV27
CSTGARGRGDQPQHF
TGTTCCACTGGGGCTAGGGGCCGAGGTGATCAGCCCCAGCATTTT
>few|TRBJ1-1|.|TRBV12-3/TRBV12-4
CASSWVYTEAFF
TGTGCCAGCAGTTGGGTGTACACTGAAGCTTTCTTT
>few|TRBJ1-2|.|TRBV6-5
CASSFRGGRYGYTF
TGTGCCAGCAGTTTTCGGGGGGGCCGCTATGGCTACACCTTC
>few|TRBJ2-3|.|TRBV7-6
CASSLEVRGGTDTQYF
TGTGCCAGCAGCTTAGAAGTCCGAGGAGGCACAGATACGCAGTATTTT
>.|TRBJ2-3|TRBD2|TRBV9
CASSGRLAEGTDTQYF
TGTGCCAGCAGCGGGCGACTAGCGGAGGGCACAGATACGCAGTATTTT
>many|TRBJ1-1|.|TRBV7-6
CASSLGVAKGYNTEAFF
TGTGCCAGCAGCCTTGGGGTAGCGAAGGGTTACAACACTGAAGCTTTCTTT
>.|TRBJ1-2|.|TRBV20-1
CSARNGSRNYGYTF
TGCAGTGCTAGAAACGGCAGCCGTAACTATGGCTACACCTTC
>.|TRBJ1-2|.|TRBV29-1
CSVPRTYGYTF
TGCAGCGTACCCCGTACCTATGGCTACACCTTC
>many|TRBJ1-1|TRBD1|TRBV27
CASSFRRDSRRGYINTEAFF
TGTGCCAGCAGTTTCCGCCGGGACAGTCGACGGGGATATATTAACACTGAAGCTTTCTTT
>.|TRBJ2-1|TRBD1|TRBV12-5
CASGQTGIYNEQFF
TGTGCTAGTGGCCAGACAGGGATCTACAATGAGCAGTTCTTC
>.|TRBJ2-6|.|TRBV19
CASTFPRDRLGANVLTF
TGTGCCAGTACCTTCCCCCGGGACCGGCTAGGGGCCAACGTCCTGACTTTC
>many|TRBJ1-4|.|TRBV7-6
CASSFGATNEKLFF
TGTGCCAGCAGCTTCGGGGCAACTAATGAAAAACTGTTTTTT
>.|TRBJ1-2|.|TRBV4-3
CASSQDPQGGGYGYTF
TGCGCCAGCAGCCAAGATCCGCAGGGCGGGGGATATGGCTACACCTTC
>few|TRBJ1-1|.|TRBV7-6
CASSLAPDEAFF
TGTGCCAGCAGCTTAGCTCCGGATGAAGCTTTCTTT
>once|TRBJ2-7|.|TRBV7-9
CASSSPTAGSSRVSDEQYF
TGTGCCAGCAGCTCACCTACTGCCGGGTCCAGCAGGGTTAGCGACGAGCAGTACTTC
>many|TRBJ1-2|.|TRBV12-3/TRBV12-4
CASSYDLLGLGGYTF
TGTGCCAGCAGTTACGACCTACTGGGCCTTGGGGGCTACACCTTC
>many|TRBJ2-1|.|TRBV7-6
CASSLVSSDNEQFF
TGTGCCAGCAGCTTAGTGTCAAGCGACAATGAGCAGTTCTTC
>few|TRBJ2-3|.|TRBV6-5
CASSAWDSLSTDTQYF
TGTGCCAGCTCCGCCTGGGACTCCCTTAGCACAGATACGCAGTATTTT
>many|TRBJ1-1|.|TRBV5-1
CASSLAPELMNTEAFF
TGCGCCAGCAGCTTGGCACCAGAATTAATGAACACTGAAGCTTTCTTT